The 17 T cell receptor beta chains listed next were all sequenced from one sample in a study of tumor and adjacent non-tumor tissue in lung cancer. The template was RNA from unsorted bulk tissue. Distant lung tissue was collected more than 3 cm away from the tumor edge. A modified ARM-PCR protocol with three rounds of nested PCR amplified TCRbeta. Each CDR3 protein is one row after TCRdb ran MiXCR on the multiplex PCR reads. The sample has about 100,000 distinct CDR3 sequences; 55% to 65% are singletons. Specimen: distant non-tumor lung tissue. All receptors come from a man aged 25-45 years with non-small cell lung cancer.

Points on this clonotype: Just one base apart from a much larger clone, this may be a read error. The chain employs TRBV6-2 or TRBV6-3 and TRBJ2-2; D gene ambiguous. In germline, CDR1 is MNHEY, CDR2 SVGEGT. This CDR3 spans 12 amino acids. V lost 8 bases and J 7 bases, leaving 11 bases between the germline ends. For the CDR3, the DNA is TGTGCCAGCGATAGAAGCATCGGGGAGCTGTTTTTT. This codes for CASDRSIGELFF.

A note on this clonotype: This may come from a read error, since a much larger clone is one base off. The rearrangement uses TRBV20-1 and TRBJ1-6; 9 bases match TRBD1. Germline V lookup: CDR1 DFQATT, CDR2 SNEGSKA (reference sequence). The CDR3 runs to 14 residues. The CDR3 DNA reads as TGCAGTGCTAGAGGGGACAGGGAACATTCACTCCTCCACTTT. Protein product: CSARGDREHSLLHF.

On this clonotype itself: This sequence may be a read error, since a much larger clone differs from it by one base. This chain uses TRBV9 with TRBJ2-7, with D possibly TRBD2 on 6 matching bases. The CDR3 is 14 residues long. Germline V CDR1 and CDR2: SGDLS, YYNGEE. The CDR3 nucleotides read TGTGCCAGCAGCGCCGAGGGACTCACCTACGAGCACTACTTC. Translation: CASSAEGLTYEHYF. Full variable domain (remainder filled in from reference TRBV9 and TRBJ2-7): DSGVTQTPKHLITATGQRVTLRCSPRSGDLSVYWYQQSLDQGLQFLIQYYNGEERAKGNILERFSAQQFPDLHSELNLSSLELGDSALYFCASSAEGLTYEHYFGPGTRLTVT.

V is TRBV11-2 and J is TRBJ2-1, with 7 bases aligning to TRBD1. The CDR3 has 15 residues. CDR1 is SGHAT and CDR2 is FQNNGV in the germline V gene. Trimming removed 5 bases from V and 14 bases from J; junction bases left unmatched: 18. CDR3 loop: CASSPRTGHYNEKFF. The CDR3, as DNA: TGTGCCAGCAGCCCCCGGACAGGCCACTACAACGAGAAGTTCTTC.

Comments on this clonotype: A read error may produce the germline difference seen at one junction end. V gene TRBV29-1 combines with J gene TRBJ1-3; possibly TRBD1 for D (5 bases). This CDR3 has 13 amino acids. Germline CDR1 SQVTM, CDR2 ANQGSEA. The CDR3 DNA follows: TGCACCGCCCGGGGGTGGAGTGGAATCACCGTATATTTT. Translated, it gives CTARGWSGITVYF. The full variable domain, in which reference TRBV29-1 and TRBJ1-3 provide the parts outside the CDR3, is SAVISQKPSRDICQRGTSLTIQCQVDSQVTMMFWYRQQPGQSLTLIATANQGSEATYESGFVIDKFPISRPNLTFSTLTVSNMSPEDSSIYLCTARGWSGITVYFGEGSWLTVV.

Concerning this clonotype: The junction departs from germline at one end; a sequencing error may be responsible. The chain combines TRBV29-1 with TRBJ1-2; the D gene is possibly TRBD1 (6 bases). Germline-derived CDR1 and CDR2 are SQVTM and ANQGSEA. The CDR3 covers 14 residues. The CDR3 nucleotides read TGCAGCGCTGAAGAAATCACAGGGAATTATGGCTACATCTTC. It codes for CSAEEITGNYGYIF.

This rearrangement joins TRBV29-1 to TRBJ2-7, with 14 bases matching TRBD2. The CDR3 loop spans 14 amino acids. The germline V gene encodes CDR1 SQVTM and CDR2 ANQGSEA. V trimming: 5 bases; J trimming: 3 bases; junction bases outside the gene matches: 3. The CDR3 nucleotides read TGCAGCGTTAAGGGACTAGCGGGAGTCTACGAGCAGTACTTC. Amino acids: CSVKGLAGVYEQYF.

Concerning this clonotype itself: This may stem from a read error, because a much larger clone lies one nucleotide away. In this CDR3 the conserved last residue, phenylalanine or tryptophan, is missing, so a read error is likely. The chain uses TRBV7-9 and TRBJ1-5; 8 bases are a match to TRBD1. The trim removed 5 bases at V and 2 bases at J, leaving 5 bases unmatched. Germline values: CDR1 SEHNR, CDR2 FQNEAQ (reference sequence). The CDR3 runs 15 residues. CDR3 nucleotide sequence: TGTGCCAGCAGCCCCACAGGGGGAGGCAATCAGCCCCAGCATTAT. Amino acid sequence: CASSPTGGGNQPQHY.

At least ten counts were recorded for this clonotype. The gene calls are TRBV4-1 and TRBJ2-3; 11 bases are a match to TRBD1. The CDR3 runs to 14 residues. Germline lookup yields CDR1 MGHRA and CDR2 YSYEKL. V gave up 4 bases and J gave up 4 bases; unmatched junction bases: 1. CDR3 in amino acids: CASSPGQGADTQYF. The CDR3 DNA sequence: TGCGCCAGCAGCCCGGGACAGGGGGCAGATACGCAGTATTTT.

The chain employs TRBV11-2 and TRBJ2-3; 11 nucleotides match TRBD1. CDR1 and CDR2 from the germline V gene are SGHAT and FQNNGV. V trimming: 4 bases; J trimming: 6 bases; junction bases outside the gene matches: 9. There are 16 residues in the CDR3. CDR3 residues: CASSWRDRGGSDTQYF. The CDR3 nucleotides are TGTGCCAGCAGCTGGAGGGACAGGGGGGGCTCGGATACGCAGTATTTT.

About this clonotype: Without the conserved terminal phenylalanine or tryptophan, this CDR3 likely stems from a read error. Because the CDR3's place on the DNA is in doubt, the DNA is left out and the CDR3 is given as listed by TCRdb. This rearrangement joins TRBV11-1 to TRBJ2-4; the D call TRBD2 from the table was never checked on the DNA. Inclusive of both ends, the CDR3 amounts to 16 amino acids. CDR1 is SGHAT and CDR2 is FQDESV in the germline V gene (reference sequence). CDR3 protein: CASTHSGRATENIRYL.

The chain combines TRBV19 with TRBJ2-2, with unresolved D. Trimming shortened V by 2 bases and J by 1 base, and 8 bases separated the two germline ends. CDR1 and CDR2 from the germline V gene are LNHDA and SQIVND (reference sequence). The CDR3 spans 15 residues. CDR3 region: CASSITAQNTGELFF. Written as DNA, the CDR3 is TGTGCCAGTAGTATAACGGCCCAGAACACCGGGGAGCTGTTTTTT.

This clonotype was recorded a few times. A much larger clone differs from this one at a single base, so this may be a read error. This chain uses TRBV20-1 with TRBJ1-5; 9 bases align to TRBD1. This CDR3 is 17 amino acids long. Unmatched junction bases numbered 14, after V lost 8 bases and J lost 0 bases. Germline CDR1 reads DFQATT; CDR2 reads SNEGSKA (reference sequence). The CDR3 nucleotides are TGCAGTACCACGGGACAGGGCGTGGACTATAGCAATCAGCCCCAGCATTTT. Protein sequence: CSTTGQGVDYSNQPQHF.

Comment on this clonotype: As the CDR3 is not closed by the conserved phenylalanine or tryptophan, this likely results from a read error. The rearrangement links TRBV29-1 to TRBJ2-5; D not resolved. The CDR3 loop spans 16 amino acids. CDR1 and CDR2 from the germline V gene are SQVTM and ANQGSEA. CDR3: CRVVPRGRHAQETQYL. Written as DNA, the CDR3 is TGCAGGGTTGTCCCCAGAGGACGACACGCCCAAGAGACCCAGTACCTC.

This clonotype has more than one count but fewer than ten. This may stem from a read error, because a much larger clone lies one nucleotide away. The chain recombines TRBV6-5 with TRBJ1-1; 10 nucleotides match TRBD1. Germline CDR1 is MNHEY and CDR2 is SVGAGI. The CDR3 is made up of 13 amino acids. As DNA, the CDR3 is TGTGTCAGCAACCTGGACAGGGGGACTGAAGCTTTCTTT. As protein: CVSNLDRGTEAFF.

The V and J genes are TRBV18 and TRBJ1-2, with D perhaps TRBD1 (6 bases). V lost 6 bases to trimming and J lost 1 base, with 15 bases between them. Germline V gives CDR1 KGHSH, CDR2 LQKENI. The CDR3 length is 15 residues. The CDR3 spells CASSPRQDLNYGYTF. The CDR3 DNA is TGTGCCAGCTCGCCCCGACAGGACCTTAACTATGGCTACACCTTC.

A few counts support this clonotype. A junction end diverges from the germline sequence, so it may reflect a read error. This rearrangement joins TRBV11-2 to TRBJ2-7; D is ambiguous. CDR1 is SGHAT and CDR2 is FQNNGV in the germline V gene. This CDR3 has 13 residues. This chain's CDR3 is CASSRQTSGEKYF. The CDR3 DNA reads as TGTGCCAGCAGCCGCCAAACTTCAGGCGAGAAGTACTTC.